The 10 T cell receptor beta chains in this list originate from one sample, sequenced in a study of T cell responses to AZD1222 COVID-19 vaccine (dated by TCRdb to the early 2020s). Library method: the immunoSEQ multiplex PCR assay. TCRdb provides this immuneACCESS table in a form limited to in-frame rearrangements. Some clones are lacking; in checked studies, under half of them reflect an unresolved V gene, and why the rest are absent is not known. The sample table records 72,000 or so clones; about 88% of these occur just once. The top ten hold about 28% of the sample. In light of the paper, this sample's time point label describes: about 28 days (+/-7) after the second vaccine dose. The sequencing used peripheral blood, collected 28 days after the second AZD1222 dose. These receptors were taken from an adult who received the AZD1222 COVID-19 vaccine.

Here the CDR3 reads CASSFGGDQETQYF. The CDR3 region has the DNA TGTGCCAGCAGTTTTGGGGGGGACCAAGAGACCCAGTACTTC. This chain uses TRBV27 with TRBJ2-5; 7 bases line up with TRBD2. Looked up from germline, CDR1 is MNHEY and CDR2 is SMNVEV (reference sequence). This CDR3 has 14 residues. V was pared by 3 bases and J by 0 bases, with 1 base of the junction left unmatched.

The gene calls are TRBV12-3 or TRBV12-4 and TRBJ1-1, with no clear D. Trimming shortened V by 6 bases and J by 4 bases, and 12 bases separated the two germline ends. The CDR3 is 13 residues long. In nucleotides, the CDR3 is TGTGCCAGCAGGACGAGGGCTGCCACTGAAGCTTTCTTT. This gives the protein CASRTRAATEAFF.

V gene TRBV18 combines with J gene TRBJ2-1, with 8 bases that match TRBD2. Germline V CDR1 and CDR2: KGHSH, LQKENI. CDR3 length: 18 residues. Germline trimming cut 6 bases from V and 3 bases from J; bases unmatched to any gene: 16. The CDR3 bases are TGTGCCAGCTCTTCTATGTCGGGAGGGCCTTCCCTCTACAATGAGCAGTTCTTC. Translating gives CASSSMSGGPSLYNEQFF.

The chain employs TRBV3-1 (or the pseudogene TRBV3-2) and TRBJ2-7; D remains ambiguous. Per the germline V gene, CDR1 is LGHDT and CDR2 is YNNKEL (reference sequence). V lost 1 base and J 6 bases, leaving 7 bases between the germline ends. The CDR3 runs 12 residues. CDR3 bases: TGTGCCAGCAGCCAAGGGGTCGGCGAGCAGTACTTC. Its protein product is CASSQGVGEQYF.

This clone was counted between two and nine times. The gene calls are TRBV7-3 and TRBJ2-6; the match to TRBD1 covers 8 bases. Per the germline V gene, CDR1 is SGHTA and CDR2 is FQGTGA. V gave up 5 bases and J gave up 3 bases; unmatched junction bases: 3. This CDR3 comprises 15 residues. The CDR3 is CASSPDRVGANVLTF. The CDR3 nucleotides are TGTGCCAGCAGCCCGGACAGGGTTGGGGCCAACGTCCTGACTTTC.

J is TRBJ1-4 and V is TRBV28, with D hard to call. V was cut by 4 bases and J by 4 bases, with 16 bases left in between. The CDR3 runs to 16 residues. Per germline, CDR1 MDHEN and CDR2 SYDVKM. CDR3 sequence reads: CASSSVGTAFNEKLFF. In DNA form, the CDR3 reads TGTGCCAGCAGTTCAGTGGGAACAGCGTTTAATGAAAAACTGTTTTTT.

The CDR3, as DNA: TGTGCCAGCAGCCAAGATTCCTACAATGAAAAACTGTTTTTT. This translates into CASSQDSYNEKLFF. The chain recombines TRBV3-1 (or the pseudogene TRBV3-2) with TRBJ1-4, with D unclear. The V gene's germline CDR1 is LGHDT and CDR2 YNNKEL (reference sequence). The V gene lost 0 bases and the J gene lost 5 bases, with 7 bases spanning the gap. The CDR3 spans 14 residues.

The chain is built from TRBV7-3 and TRBJ2-7, with D maybe TRBD1 (5 bases). The ends were cut back, 0 bases at V and 5 bases at J, with 8 bases in the middle. Germline V CDR1 and CDR2: SGHTA, FQGTGA. This CDR3 is 13 amino acids long. This chain's CDR3 is CASSLTGVDEQYF. For the CDR3, the DNA is TGTGCCAGCAGCTTAACAGGGGTGGACGAGCAGTACTTC. Combining the CDR3 with reference TRBV7-3 and TRBJ2-7 gives the whole variable domain GAGVSQTPSNKVTEKGKYVELRCDPISGHTALYWYRQSLGQGPEFLIYFQGTGAADDSGLPNDRFFAVRPEGSVSTLKIQRTERGDSAVYLCASSLTGVDEQYFGPGTRLTVT.

The chain couples TRBV12-5 to TRBJ2-5; D is ambiguous. Germline values: CDR1 LGHNT, CDR2 FRNRAP. Trimming removed 5 bases from V and 3 bases from J, with 4 bases in between. The CDR3 has 11 amino acids. CDR3 bases: TGTGCTAGTGGTGCCGAAGAGACCCAGTACTTC. Its protein is CASGAEETQYF.

The rearrangement uses TRBV5-4 and TRBJ1-3, with 9 bases identical to TRBD1. The CDR3 runs 17 residues. Germline V gene sequence: CDR1 SGHNT, CDR2 YYREEE (reference sequence). V was clipped by 4 bases and J by 0 bases; unmatched bases: 8. The CDR3 region has the DNA TGTGCCAGCAGCCCCGGGACAGGGAACCCCTCTGGAAACACCATATATTTT. It encodes CASSPGTGNPSGNTIYF. Filled out from reference TRBV5-4 and TRBJ1-3, the complete variable domain reads ETGVTQSPTHLIKTRGQQVTLRCSSQSGHNTVSWYQQALGQGPQFIFQYYREEENGRGNFPPRFSGLQFPNYSSELNVNALELDDSALYLCASSPGTGNPSGNTIYFGEGSWLTVV.